The 20 T cell receptor beta chains reported below all come from one sample, sequenced in a study of OX40 agonist ivuxolimab in advanced cancers. Produced via immunoSEQ multiplex PCR; TCRdb's table is partial and in-frame only. The data show tens of thousands of clones, around nine tenths seen once. The specimen comprised CD4+ or CD8+ T cells sorted from blood, sampled in a trial of the OX40 agonist ivuxolimab. The receptors here all came from an adult with an advanced solid tumor such as melanoma, head and neck, liver or kidney cancer.

The J gene is TRBJ2-1, the V gene TRBV9, with 8 bases that match TRBD1. Germline loops: CDR1 SGDLS, CDR2 YYNGEE. V lost 1 base to trimming and J lost 1 base; unmatched junction nucleotides: 1. This CDR3 region has 15 residues. The CDR3 coding sequence is TGTGCCAGCAGCGTAAGACAGGGGTCCTACAATGAGCAGTTCTTC. Amino acids: CASSVRQGSYNEQFF.

This chain joins TRBV5-1 and TRBJ1-5; a weak D match, TRBD1 (5 bases). Deletions cut 4 bases from V and 4 bases from J, with 12 bases between. There are 14 residues in the CDR3. The germline V gene encodes CDR1 SGHRS and CDR2 YFSETQ. CDR3 amino acids: CASSIGTGNQPQHF. CDR3 DNA sequence: TGCGCCAGCAGCATTGGGACGGGAAATCAGCCCCAGCATTTT.

This chain joins TRBV10-3 and TRBJ2-7, with D possibly TRBD2 on 7 matching bases. Deletions cut 8 bases from V and 0 bases from J, with 20 bases between. The CDR3 is 16 residues long. Germline CDR1 reads ENHRY; CDR2 reads SYGVKD. The CDR3 spells CAIRGAGGQSSYEQYF. Here the CDR3 DNA reads TGTGCCATCCGGGGGGCCGGTGGGCAGAGCTCCTACGAGCAGTACTTC.

This clone was found a few times. The V gene is TRBV6-1, the J gene TRBJ1-2, with TRBD1 matching 8 bases. Germline CDR1 MNHNS, CDR2 SASEGT. Unmatched junction bases numbered 7, after V lost 3 bases and J lost 7 bases. This CDR3 is 14 amino acids long. The CDR3 is CASSDGQGHGGYTF. CDR3 in DNA: TGTGCCAGCAGTGACGGACAGGGTCACGGTGGCTACACCTTC.

The rearrangement uses TRBV28 and TRBJ1-3; 8 nucleotides match TRBD1. The trim removed 3 bases at V and 10 bases at J, leaving 20 bases unmatched. CDR3 length equals 18 residues. Germline CDR1 is MDHEN and CDR2 is SYDVKM. The CDR3 DNA reads as TGTGCCAGCAGTTTGACATGGGGAGCCGGACAGGGTCTCGGAACCATATATTTT. As protein: CASSLTWGAGQGLGTIYF. Combining the CDR3 with reference TRBV28 and TRBJ1-3 gives the whole variable domain DVKVTQSSRYLVKRTGEKVFLECVQDMDHENMFWYRQDPGLGLRLIYFSYDVKMKEKGDIPEGYSVSREKKERFSLILESASTNQTSMYLCASSLTWGAGQGLGTIYFGEGSWLTVV.

V usage is TRBV12-5 and J usage is TRBJ2-2; no clear D. V lost 5 bases, J lost 7 bases, and 8 bases lay in between. Germline CDR1 reads LGHNT; CDR2 reads FRNRAP. The CDR3 contains 12 residues. The CDR3 here is CASGTLRGELFF. CDR3 DNA sequence: TGTGCTAGTGGTACCCTCCGCGGGGAGCTGTTTTTT.

The rearrangement links TRBV5-4 to TRBJ1-2; possibly TRBD1 for D (6 bases). CDR1 and CDR2 from the germline V gene are SGHNT and YYREEE (reference sequence). The CDR3 loop spans 14 amino acids. V was shortened by 5 bases and J by 4 bases, with 15 bases between the two germline ends. The DNA for the CDR3 is TGTGCCAGCAGTACCTACACAGGGACCTATGGCTACACCTTC. It is translated as CASSTYTGTYGYTF.

This clone was picked up a small number of times. The chain recombines TRBV7-2 with TRBJ2-1; 10 nucleotides agree with TRBD1. CDR1 is SGHTA, CDR2 FQGNSA, per germline. V shed 5 bases and J 2 bases; nucleotides not matched to a gene: 3. This CDR3 is built from 15 residues. CDR3 sequence reads: CASSRQGAAYNEQFF. For the CDR3, the DNA is TGTGCCAGCAGCCGACAGGGGGCGGCCTACAATGAGCAGTTCTTC.

This chain links TRBV11-2 with TRBJ2-7, with D maybe TRBD2 (7 bases). The CDR3 has 15 amino acids. The germline CDR1 and CDR2 sequences are SGHAT and FQNNGV. V was trimmed by 5 bases and J by 4 bases, leaving 18 bases between them. The CDR3 DNA reads as TGTGCCAGCAGCACCAGTGGGGGGGCTGGGTACGAGCAGTACTTC. This sequence encodes CASSTSGGAGYEQYF.

The chain uses TRBV4-2 and TRBJ2-3, with TRBD1 as a possible D gene (5 bases). Trimming left V 1 base short and J 2 bases short, with 13 bases between. CDR1 is LGHNA and CDR2 is YNFKEQ in the germline V gene. This CDR3 contains 16 residues. The CDR3 protein is CASSQVVGPLTDTQYF. Here the CDR3 DNA reads TGTGCCAGCAGCCAAGTGGTGGGGCCACTCACAGATACGCAGTATTTT.

V gene TRBV2 combines with J gene TRBJ2-2; tentatively, D is TRBD2 (7 bases). V lost 7 bases, J lost 3 bases, and 18 bases lay in between. The V gene's germline CDR1 is SNHLY and CDR2 FYNNEI. The CDR3 is 16 amino acids. DNA for the CDR3: TGTGCCAGCACGAAGTGGGGGGGCCTCGACACCGGGGAGCTGTTTTTT. This encodes CASTKWGGLDTGELFF.

The chain joins TRBV6-6 to TRBJ1-1, with 7 bases fitting TRBD1. CDR3 length equals 15 residues. Per the germline V gene, CDR1 is MNHNY and CDR2 is SVGAGI (reference sequence). V was pared by 2 bases and J by 0 bases, with 3 bases of the junction left unmatched. CDR3 protein: CASSYPDRVNTEAFF. CDR3 bases: TGTGCCAGCAGTTACCCCGACAGGGTGAACACTGAAGCTTTCTTT.

This chain joins TRBV6-1 and TRBJ1-1; D is ambiguous. The CDR3 extends over 13 amino acids. V lost 2 bases and J 11 bases, leaving 15 bases between the germline ends. Germline assignment: CDR1 MNHNS and CDR2 SASEGT. CDR3 nucleotides: TGTGCCAGCAGTGAACGGACTGGTCTATCTGCTTTCTTT. This sequence encodes CASSERTGLSAFF.

J is TRBJ1-5 and V is TRBV19; a weak D match, TRBD1 (6 bases). The germline gives CDR1 LNHDA, CDR2 SQIVND (reference sequence). The CDR3 has 14 residues. Trimming left V 9 bases short and J 1 base short, with 13 bases between. The CDR3 sequence: CASSPGHSNQPQHF. The CDR3 DNA follows: TGTGCCAGCTCCCCGGGACACAGCAATCAGCCCCAGCATTTT.

The chain is built from TRBV11-3 and TRBJ2-7; 10 nucleotides align to TRBD1. V shed 1 base, J shed 4 bases, and the junction held 4 bases outside the gene matches. The germline gives CDR1 SGHNT, CDR2 YENEEA. The CDR3 contains 15 residues. Here the CDR3 DNA reads TGTGCCAGCAGCTTAGCGGGACAGGGGTGGTACGAGCAGTACTTC. The encoded protein is CASSLAGQGWYEQYF. Based on the CDR3 plus reference TRBV11-3 and TRBJ2-7, the full variable domain is EAGVVQSPRYKIIEKKQPVAFWCNPISGHNTLYWYLQNLGQGPELLIRYENEEAVDDSQLPKDRFSAERLKGVDSTLKIQPAELGDSAVYLCASSLAGQGWYEQYFGPGTRLTVT.

The gene calls are TRBV28 and TRBJ2-2, with no clear D. The germline V gene encodes CDR1 MDHEN and CDR2 SYDVKM. This CDR3 region has 15 residues. V lost 8 bases and J lost 3, with 16 bases in between. The CDR3 loop reads CASASPGLYTGELFF. The CDR3 DNA follows: TGTGCCAGCGCCTCGCCCGGGCTATACACCGGGGAGCTGTTTTTT.

The chain carries TRBV2 and TRBJ2-2; D is unclear. The CDR3 extends over 14 amino acids. The V gene's germline CDR1 is SNHLY and CDR2 FYNNEI. Between the trimmed V and J ends, which lost 5 bases and 1 base, there was a span of 8 bases. CDR3 DNA: TGTGCCAGCAGTCCCACAGTGAACACCGGGGAGCTGTTTTTT. Translated: CASSPTVNTGELFF.

This clone came up once. The gene calls are TRBV5-8 and TRBJ1-1; 8 bases are shared with TRBD1. The V and J ends lost 2 bases and 4 bases, in that order; junction bases with no gene match: 4. This CDR3 is 14 amino acids long. Per the germline V gene, CDR1 is SGHTS and CDR2 is YDEGEE. The CDR3 reads CASSFGQGRTEAFF. The DNA of the CDR3 is TGTGCCAGCAGCTTCGGACAGGGTCGCACTGAAGCTTTCTTT.

The V call is TRBV7-9, the J call TRBJ1-5, with D unresolved. The V gene lost 5 bases and the J gene lost 6 bases, with 8 bases spanning the gap. Germline V gives CDR1 SEHNR, CDR2 FQNEAQ (reference sequence). The CDR3 loop spans 12 amino acids. Here the CDR3 reads CASSDNIQPQHF. CDR3 DNA sequence: TGTGCCAGCAGCGACAATATTCAGCCCCAGCATTTT. Full variable domain (outside the CDR3, taken from reference TRBV7-9 and TRBJ1-5): DTGVSQNPRHKITKRGQNVTFRCDPISEHNRLYWYRQTLGQGPEFLTYFQNEAQLEKSRLLSDRFSAERPKGSFSTLEIQRTEQGDSAMYLCASSDNIQPQHFGDGTRLSIL.

The V gene is TRBV15, the J gene TRBJ1-6; D is unclear. CDR1 and CDR2 from the germline V gene are LNHNV and YYDKDF (reference sequence). Trimming took off 6 bases at V and 5 bases at J, with 11 bases between the two ends. This CDR3 has 14 residues. Here the CDR3 DNA reads TGTGCCACCAGGGCCGGGTCAAATAATTCACCCCTCCACTTT. As protein: CATRAGSNNSPLHF.